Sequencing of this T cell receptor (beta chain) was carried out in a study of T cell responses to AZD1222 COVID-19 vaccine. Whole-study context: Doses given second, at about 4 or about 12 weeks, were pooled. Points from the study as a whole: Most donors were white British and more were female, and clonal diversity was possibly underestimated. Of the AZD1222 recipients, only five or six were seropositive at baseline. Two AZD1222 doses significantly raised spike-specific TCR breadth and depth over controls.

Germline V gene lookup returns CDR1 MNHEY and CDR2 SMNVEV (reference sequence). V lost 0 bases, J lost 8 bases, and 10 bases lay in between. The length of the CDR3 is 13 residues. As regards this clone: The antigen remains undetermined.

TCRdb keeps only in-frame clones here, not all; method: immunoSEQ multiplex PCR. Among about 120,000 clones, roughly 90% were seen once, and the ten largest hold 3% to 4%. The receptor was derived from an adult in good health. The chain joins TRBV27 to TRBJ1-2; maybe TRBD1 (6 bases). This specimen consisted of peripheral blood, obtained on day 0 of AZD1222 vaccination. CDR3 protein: CASSLSAGVGYTF. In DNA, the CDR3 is TGTGCCAGCAGTTTATCGGCAGGGGTCGGCTACACCTTC.